This T cell receptor (beta chain) is drawn from a study of vaccination effects on CD4 cells after COVID-19. There are 18 residues in the CDR3. Germline V gene sequence: CDR1 PRHDT, CDR2 FYEKMQ (reference sequence). Trimming removed 5 bases from V and 2 bases from J; junction bases left unmatched: 15. On this clone: Antigen unknown.

Prior to sequencing, the ViraFEST assay stimulated PBMC with viral peptide pools, which expanded the antigen-specific CD4+ T cells. Having been cultured for ten to eleven days, the cells underwent CD4+ T cell isolation. Convalescent patients had PCR-confirmed SARS-CoV-2 infection between March and December 2020. TCRdb's table, derived via immunoSEQ multiplex PCR, lists solely in-frame clones and lacks some. Of tens of thousands of clones detected, 76% appear once; the ten largest clones hold around 5.5%. The rearrangement joins TRBV13 to TRBJ2-3; 8 bases map to TRBD2. This sequence originates from a human donor who had a prior SARS-CoV-2 infection. Material: CD4+ T cells from PBMCs cultured with HIV peptides, obtained before COVID-19 vaccination. Subset noted: HIV-1 Nef peptide pool negative control/reference culture. The CDR3 nucleotides are TGTGCCAGCAGCATGCTCGAGACGGGGGGGCTAATCACAGATACGCAGTATTTT. It is translated as CASSMLETGGLITDTQYF.